This entry concerns a single T cell receptor beta chain. V dropped 1 base and J dropped 10; count of bases not matched to a gene: 4. Germline CDR1 is MNHEY and CDR2 is SVGAGI. The CDR3 runs to 13 residues. This sample is drawn from a study of technical replicates of blood from a handful of donors. Measured with immunoSEQ multiplex PCR; TCRdb has only the in-frame clones, and not every one. Seen here are 80,000 to 95,000 clones, approximately 95% observed once, and the top ten hold 0.36%. The sequence came from a human donor in good health. Sequencing was carried out using T cells isolated from PBMCs. The chain is built from TRBV6-5 and TRBJ2-1; TRBD2 matches 7 bases. In DNA form, the CDR3 reads TGTGCCAGCAGTTACTACCCGGGACTAGAGCAGTTCTTC. Translating gives CASSYYPGLEQFF.